The 32 T cell receptor beta chains below were found in one sample sequenced in a study of cytomegalovirus exposure and HLA in healthy donors. The PCR employed 60 Vbeta primers together with 13 Jbeta primers. Assay: immunoSEQ multiplex PCR; the TCRdb copy retains only in-frame clones and omits some. Of about 180,000 clones in the sample, about 80% were seen once. Material for sequencing was PBMCs. Source of these receptors: a man aged 18 to 30 in good health and CMV-seronegative.

V and J are TRBV5-1 and TRBJ1-6; 7 bases line up with TRBD1. Germline assignment: CDR1 SGHRS and CDR2 YFSETQ. The CDR3 sequence is 15 residues long. The trim removed 0 bases at V and 6 bases at J, leaving 3 bases unmatched. The CDR3 is CASSLGDSPNSPLHF. The DNA for the CDR3 is TGCGCCAGCAGCTTGGGGGACAGCCCTAATTCACCCCTCCACTTT.

This rearrangement joins TRBV10-3 to TRBJ2-2; weak D call: TRBD1 (6 bases). V lost 3 bases and J lost 5, with 10 bases in between. Per the germline V gene, CDR1 is ENHRY and CDR2 is SYGVKD. This CDR3 has 14 residues. CDR3 coding DNA: TGTGCCATCAGTGATGCAGGGGATACCGGGGAGCTGTTTTTT. This gives the protein CAISDAGDTGELFF.

In DNA, the CDR3 is TGTGCCAGCAGCTTTTCTCGCGATCAGCCCCAGCATTTT. It encodes CASSFSRDQPQHF. The chain uses TRBV5-6 and TRBJ1-5, with no clear D. Germline lookup yields CDR1 SGHDT and CDR2 YYEEEE. This CDR3 has 13 amino acids. Trimming took 2 bases from V and 5 from J, leaving 8 bases between them.

The J gene is TRBJ1-4, the V gene TRBV19, with D possibly TRBD1 on 6 matching bases. The ends were cut back, 3 bases at V and 5 bases at J, with 13 bases in the middle. There are 15 residues in the CDR3. The germline V gene has CDR1 LNHDA and CDR2 SQIVND (reference sequence). DNA for the CDR3: TGTGCCAGTAGTATCCCGACAGGTCCAAATGAAAAACTGTTTTTT. Its translation is CASSIPTGPNEKLFF.

This clone appeared a few times. This rearrangement joins TRBV30 to TRBJ1-1; D remains ambiguous. Germline values: CDR1 GTSNPN, CDR2 SVGIG (reference sequence). Trimming removed 3 bases at V and 7 bases at J, with 18 bases between. The CDR3 runs to 14 residues. CDR3 in amino acids: CAWRTINGGNEAFF. CDR3 DNA: TGTGCCTGGAGAACCATTAATGGAGGAAATGAAGCTTTCTTT.

V is TRBV30 and J is TRBJ1-4; no definite D call. The CDR3 extends over 15 amino acids. Trimming stripped 0 bases from V and 4 bases from J, with 12 bases between. In germline, CDR1 is GTSNPN, CDR2 SVGIG (reference sequence). CDR3 region: CAWSVVPDNNEKLFF. The CDR3 bases are TGTGCCTGGAGTGTTGTACCCGACAATAATGAAAAACTGTTTTTT.

The rearrangement joins TRBV25-1 to TRBJ1-1, with D possibly being TRBD1 (5 bases). CDR3 length equals 14 residues. Germline V gene data show CDR1 as MGHDK and CDR2 as SYGVNS. V lost 8 bases to trimming and J lost 1 base, with 14 bases between them. As DNA, the CDR3 is TGTGCCAGCCGGGGGTGGGCAGGGAACACTGAAGCTTTCTTT. Protein: CASRGWAGNTEAFF.

The V gene is TRBV2, the J gene TRBJ2-1; D is possibly TRBD2 (5 bases). From germline, CDR1 is SNHLY and CDR2 FYNNEI. The CDR3 is made up of 14 amino acids. Trimming removed 10 bases at V and 7 bases at J, with 20 bases between. CDR3 in amino acids: CATISGSPRNEQFF. The CDR3 DNA sequence: TGTGCCACCATTTCGGGGTCGCCCAGGAATGAGCAGTTCTTC.

The CDR3 DNA reads as TGTGCCAGCAGTGAAATGCGGGAGCAGTACTTC. Encoded protein: CASSEMREQYF. The rearrangement joins TRBV6-1 to TRBJ2-7; the D is unclear. V lost 2 bases and J lost 7, with 6 bases in between. The V gene's germline CDR1 is MNHNS and CDR2 SASEGT. The CDR3 has 11 amino acids.

The CDR3 spells CASSLKSGGTVLDTQYF. In DNA, the CDR3 is TGTGCCAGCTCCTTGAAATCCGGTGGGACAGTCCTAGATACGCAGTATTTT. The V gene is TRBV7-2, the J gene TRBJ2-3; 7 nucleotides line up with TRBD1. Unmatched junction bases numbered 19, after V lost 8 bases and J lost 5 bases. The CDR3 totals 17 residues. Germline lookup yields CDR1 SGHTA and CDR2 FQGNSA.

The gene calls are TRBV29-1 and TRBJ2-7; 10 positions match TRBD2. Germline CDR1 reads SQVTM; CDR2 reads ANQGSEA. J lost 4 bases, V lost 2 bases, and 8 bases had no gene match. This CDR3 region has 15 residues. The CDR3 DNA reads TGCAGCGTTGAATTAGGACTAGCGGAACATTACGAGCAGTACTTC. The encoded protein is CSVELGLAEHYEQYF.

Details on this clone: Within the sample, other DNA sequences also encode this same CDR3. This chain joins TRBV4-3 and TRBJ2-1; TRBD2 matches 9 bases. The CDR3 spans 16 residues. Germline CDR1 and CDR2: LGHNA and YSLEER. Losses at the gene ends were 0 bases for V and 4 bases for J; bases not matched to a gene: 4. CDR3 bases: TGCGCCAGCAGCCAAGATCTAGCGGGGTCATACAATGAGCAGTTCTTC. It translates to CASSQDLAGSYNEQFF.

The chain recombines TRBV7-6 with TRBJ2-5, with D tentatively TRBD2 (5 bases). In germline, CDR1 is SGHVS, CDR2 FNYEAQ. CDR3 length: 14 residues. The V end lost 3 bases, the J end lost 5 bases, and 13 bases lay between the germline ends. This chain's CDR3 is CASSFTSLRETQYF. As DNA, the CDR3 is TGTGCCAGCAGCTTCACTAGTTTAAGGGAGACCCAGTACTTC.

This chain joins TRBV19 and TRBJ1-5; 9 bases match TRBD1. Germline V lookup: CDR1 LNHDA, CDR2 SQIVND (reference sequence). The ends lost 5 bases at V and 4 bases at J; junction bases unmatched: 6. The CDR3 is made up of 15 amino acids. The CDR3 region has the DNA TGTGCCAGTAGTTCCTTGACAGGGGGGAATCAGCCCCAGCATTTT. It encodes CASSSLTGGNQPQHF. Full variable domain (outside the CDR3, taken from reference TRBV19 and TRBJ1-5): DGGITQSPKYLFRKEGQNVTLSCEQNLNHDAMYWYRQDPGQGLRLIYYSQIVNDFQKGDIAEGYSVSREKKESFPLTVTSAQKNPTAFYLCASSSLTGGNQPQHFGDGTRLSIL.

This clone was seen a single time. This sequence joins TRBV7-9 and TRBJ1-2; tentative D call: TRBD1 (6 bases). CDR3 length: 14 residues. Trimming took 3 bases from V and 2 from J, leaving 10 bases between them. Per germline, CDR1 SEHNR and CDR2 FQNEAQ (reference sequence). This chain's CDR3 is CASSLADRNYGYTF. CDR3 in DNA: TGTGCCAGCAGCTTGGCGGACAGAAACTATGGCTACACCTTC.

The rearrangement uses TRBV9 and TRBJ2-7, with TRBD2 identical over 10 bases. Trimming cost V 0 bases and J 3 bases; bases outside gene matches: 9. Germline CDR1 reads SGDLS; CDR2 reads YYNGEE. CDR3 size: 17 residues. CDR3 bases: TGTGCCAGCAGCGTAGGAGCGGGAGGGGCTTGGGTCTACGAGCAGTACTTC. Amino acid sequence: CASSVGAGGAWVYEQYF.

Comment on this clone: One end of the junction does not line up with germline, which may come from a read error. This rearrangement joins TRBV30 to TRBJ2-5; tentatively, D is TRBD1 (5 bases). The CDR3 runs 13 residues. Germline V CDR1 and CDR2: GTSNPN, SVGIG (reference sequence). The CDR3 loop reads CAWSFDSQGTQYF. In nucleotides, the CDR3 is TGTGCCTGGAGTTTCGACAGCCAAGGGACCCAGTACTTC.

This chain connects TRBV5-1 to TRBJ1-2; TRBD1 matches at 9 bases. Germline loops: CDR1 SGHRS, CDR2 YFSETQ. There are 14 residues in the CDR3. V gave up 3 bases and J gave up 5 bases; unmatched junction bases: 5. The CDR3 reads CASSSPGTGYGYTF. The CDR3 region has the DNA TGCGCCAGCAGCTCGCCCGGGACAGGGTATGGCTACACCTTC. Full variable domain (missing parts from reference TRBV5-1 and TRBJ1-2): KAGVTQTPRYLIKTRGQQVTLSCSPISGHRSVSWYQQTPGQGLQFLFEYFSETQRNKGNFPGRFSGRQFSNSRSEMNVSTLELGDSALYLCASSSPGTGYGYTFGSGTRLTVV.

This clone has just a few counts. J is TRBJ1-2 and V is TRBV6-6, with D possibly TRBD1 on 6 matching bases. From germline, CDR1 is MNHNY and CDR2 SVGAGI (reference sequence). CDR3 size: 13 residues. Trimming pared 0 bases from V and 6 bases from J, leaving 8 bases between. The CDR3 spells CASSYSGDNGYTF. DNA of the CDR3: TGTGCCAGCAGTTACTCAGGGGACAATGGCTACACCTTC.

This clone showed up just a few times. The rearrangement uses TRBV7-6 and TRBJ1-4, with D perhaps matching TRBD1 (5 bases). This CDR3 has 17 amino acids. V was pared by 2 bases and J by 3 bases, with 16 bases between. CDR1 is SGHVS, CDR2 FNYEAQ, per germline. CDR3 in amino acids: CASSLLPQGTANEKLFF. In DNA, the CDR3 is TGTGCCAGCAGCTTACTCCCCCAGGGTACAGCTAATGAAAAACTGTTTTTT. The full variable domain, its missing parts supplied by reference TRBV7-6 and TRBJ1-4, is GAGVSQSPRYKVTKRGQDVALRCDPISGHVSLYWYRQALGQGPEFLTYFNYEAQQDKSGLPNDRFSAERPEGSISTLTIQRTEQRDSAMYRCASSLLPQGTANEKLFFGSGTQLSVL.

The chain joins TRBV30 to TRBJ2-4; D not certain. In germline, CDR1 is GTSNPN, CDR2 SVGIG (reference sequence). V shed 1 base and J shed 3 bases, with 13 bases lying between them. This CDR3 is 15 amino acids long. CDR3 coding DNA: TGTGCCTGGAGTGCCCCGGGTTTCGACAAAAACATTCAGTACTTC. Amino acids: CAWSAPGFDKNIQYF.

This clone showed up just a few times. Written as DNA, the CDR3 is TGTGCCAGCAGCTTAGCTATTCATTTGGAGGAGCAGTACTTC. Amino acid sequence: CASSLAIHLEEQYF. This chain connects TRBV7-9 to TRBJ2-7; D is unresolved. This CDR3 is 14 amino acids long. Germline-derived CDR1 and CDR2 are SEHNR and FQNEAQ (reference sequence). Trimming cost V 0 bases and J 7 bases, with 13 bases left between them.

The rearrangement links TRBV2 to TRBJ2-7, with 8 bases that match TRBD1. J lost 6 bases, V lost 10 bases, and 8 bases had no gene match. The CDR3 contains 12 residues. From germline, CDR1 is SNHLY and CDR2 FYNNEI. CDR3 amino acids: CATYRGSSEQYF. DNA of the CDR3: TGTGCCACTTACAGGGGGTCTAGCGAGCAGTACTTC.

This chain links TRBV5-8 with TRBJ2-1; TRBD2 matches 14 bases. This CDR3 comprises 15 residues. Germline V gene sequence: CDR1 SGHTS, CDR2 YDEGEE. J gave up 9 bases and V 2 bases, and 4 bases lay outside the gene matches. The CDR3 reads CASSFGLAGGPEQFF. The CDR3 nucleotides read TGTGCCAGCAGCTTTGGACTAGCGGGAGGCCCTGAGCAGTTCTTC.

The gene calls are TRBV18 and TRBJ2-5; 14 bases are a match to TRBD2. V lost 3 bases to trimming and J lost 4 bases; unmatched junction nucleotides: 10. This CDR3 has 18 residues. CDR1 KGHSH and CDR2 LQKENI come from the germline V gene. CDR3 bases: TGTGCCAGCTCACCTAGACTAGCGGGGGGGCGAGAAGGAGAGACCCAGTACTTC. Translation gives CASSPRLAGGREGETQYF.

This clone showed up just once. The gene calls are TRBV30 and TRBJ1-1; possibly TRBD1 for D (6 bases). The length of the CDR3 is 15 residues. V lost 3 bases, J lost 5 bases, and 19 bases lay in between. The V gene's germline CDR1 is GTSNPN and CDR2 SVGIG (reference sequence). CDR3 coding DNA: TGTGCCTGGAGCGATTACATTCAGGGGAAGACTGAAGCTTTCTTT. Translated: CAWSDYIQGKTEAFF.

This clone occurred a few times. The chain uses TRBV27 and TRBJ2-7; 9 nucleotides agree with TRBD2. Losses at the gene ends were 4 bases for V and 3 bases for J; bases not matched to a gene: 4. CDR1 and CDR2 from the germline V gene are MNHEY and SMNVEV (reference sequence). The CDR3 totals 14 residues. The CDR3 protein is CASSSGSGSYEQYF. The CDR3 coding sequence is TGTGCCAGCAGTTCAGGTAGCGGGAGCTACGAGCAGTACTTC.

This chain uses TRBV30 with TRBJ1-4; TRBD1 agrees at 8 bases. Germline loops: CDR1 GTSNPN, CDR2 SVGIG (reference sequence). Trimming at V came to 2 bases and at J to 4 bases, leaving 6 bases not matched to a gene. The CDR3 has 15 residues. CDR3 loop: CAWSPQGALNEKLFF. CDR3 nucleotides: TGTGCCTGGAGTCCCCAGGGGGCCCTTAATGAAAAACTGTTTTTT.

This chain uses TRBV18 with TRBJ1-2; D is ambiguous. Germline CDR1 and CDR2: KGHSH and LQKENI. This CDR3 comprises 15 residues. Trimming cost V 2 bases and J 4 bases, with 14 bases left between them. The CDR3 bases are TGTGCCAGCTCACCAAAAACAGTTGTGGGCTATGGCTACACCTTC. It yields the protein CASSPKTVVGYGYTF. Based on the CDR3 plus reference TRBV18 and TRBJ1-2, the full variable domain is NAGVMQNPRHLVRRRGQEARLRCSPMKGHSHVYWYRQLPEEGLKFMVYLQKENIIDESGMPKERFSAEFPKEGPSILRIQQVVRGDSAAYFCASSPKTVVGYGYTFGSGTRLTVV.

A single count supports this clone. V usage is TRBV19 and J usage is TRBJ2-3; D may be TRBD1 (6 bases). The CDR3 has 15 amino acids. Looked up from germline, CDR1 is LNHDA and CDR2 is SQIVND (reference sequence). V lost 5 bases to trimming and J lost 4 bases, with 16 bases between them. The CDR3 region has the DNA TGTGCCAGTAGTTCCAGGGCCTCAGGGGCAGATACGCAGTATTTT. This encodes CASSSRASGADTQYF.

The rearrangement links TRBV9 to TRBJ2-2; D not resolved. This CDR3 contains 17 residues. Trimming left V 5 bases short and J 1 base short, with 18 bases between. Germline loops: CDR1 SGDLS, CDR2 YYNGEE. The CDR3 loop reads CASSLSLRHKNTGELFF. The CDR3 nucleotides are TGTGCCAGCAGTCTTTCTCTGAGACACAAGAACACCGGGGAGCTGTTTTTT.

In the case of this clone: Other DNA sequences in the same sample also yield this CDR3. This chain joins TRBV5-5 and TRBJ2-1; 7 bases align to TRBD1. Trimming at V came to 0 bases and at J to 3 bases, leaving 3 bases not matched to a gene. CDR1 and CDR2 (germline): SGHKS, YYEKEE (reference sequence). This CDR3 comprises 15 residues. CDR3 in amino acids: CASSLDGQDYNEQFF. The CDR3 DNA sequence: TGTGCCAGCAGCTTGGACGGACAGGACTACAATGAGCAGTTCTTC.